The present TCR beta chain was sequenced within a study of vaccination effects on CD4 cells after COVID-19 (dated by TCRdb to about 2022). Describing the broader study: Participants received two doses of either the BNT162b2 or the mRNA-1273 mRNA SARS-CoV-2 vaccine. SARS-CoV-2 spike-specific CD4+ TCR repertoires were compared before and after mRNA vaccination in COVID-19 convalescent patients and in infection-naive vaccine recipients. Pre-vaccine samples were drawn from a couple of convalescent patients 16 days and one week before the first dose, at 142 and 148 days after COVID-19 diagnosis. The Oncomine TCR Beta short-read assay on an Illumina iSeq 100 was used to sequence cultures from other donors in the study. A total of 9 to 11 COVID-19 convalescent patients and several SARS-CoV-2-naive healthy vaccine recipients were included in the full study. General findings and caveats noted by the study authors: Among convalescent patients, the spike-reactive repertoire after vaccination was made up mainly of new vaccine-induced clones that were largely distinct from the clones induced by infection. At late post-vaccination timepoints, both infection-induced and vaccine-induced clones showed marked clonal contraction, consistent with waning T cell responses. Limitations of the study were the small number of convalescent patients and the absence of early post-infection timepoints.

Libraries came from the immunoSEQ multiplex PCR assay. DNA from the CD4+ T cells that had been cultured and isolated underwent TCR beta CDR3 sequencing. In the original analysis: Non-productive TCR sequences were discarded, and reads were trimmed to the CDR3 region, with only CDR3s of 7 or more amino acids retained. The MANAFEST web app was used to pick out antigen-specific clonotypes by comparing their expansion in peptide wells with that in reference cultures. For clones to be considered positive, expansion at FDR<0.05 versus reference and all other wells, an odds ratio above 5, and a frequency above 0.1% in two replicate wells were required. Cross-reactive clonotypes were defined as significantly expanded in SARS-CoV-2 spike wells and in at least one common cold coronavirus spike condition. Using the stringdist R package, CDR3 similarity was measured by Levenshtein distance, and unrooted trees were constructed with ape in R 3.6.1. This is the immuneACCESS table as TCRdb keeps it, with only in-frame sequences that have V and J called. A part of the clones is gone; compared with another copy, unresolved V genes explain less than half, and the rest is unexplained. V, J and clone size reflect that table, while D and trimming were determined from the DNA. The sample table holds 20,000 to 30,000 clones, of which more than 70% were seen once. The ten most abundant clones make up roughly 17% of the sample.

In the ViraFEST assay, PBMC were stimulated with viral peptide pools, and TCR sequencing was then used to find antigen-specific CD4+ T cell clonotypes based on their expansion. After less than eleven days of culture, CD4+ T cells were isolated with the EasySep CD4+ T cell isolation kit. PCR-confirmed SARS-CoV-2 infection had occurred in convalescent patients between March and December 2020, before the Alpha, Beta and Delta variants emerged in the United States. Each well held 2 million to 2.5 million PBMC cultured in IMDM containing around 5% human AB serum, 8.5 to 10 IU/ml IL-2 and gentamicin, along with around 11 ug/ml peptides. Half of the culture medium was replaced with fresh IL-2-containing medium on days 3 and 7. Unless noted otherwise, every peptide stimulation condition was grown in triplicate wells. Using Ficoll-Paque Plus gradient centrifugation, PBMC were separated from whole blood and then either used fresh or cryopreserved at -140C. The overlapping peptide pools covered the spike proteins of SARS-CoV-2 and of the common cold coronaviruses HCoV-NL63, HCoV-OC43 and HCoV-229E. The QIAamp micro DNA kit was used to extract genomic DNA from the cultured CD4+ T cells.

This clone was observed a handful of times. It has no known antigen specificity. Nothing much larger sits one base from this clone, and base qualities are not available. Including cysteine and phenylalanine, the CDR3 has 14 amino acids. The CDR3 DNA has 42 bases and is translated from base 1. Trimming removed 0 bases from V and 11 bases from J; the gene matches leave 7 bases unexplained. For CDR1 and CDR2, the germline V gene lists SGHNT and YENEEA. Here the sequenced sample was CD4+ T cells from PBMCs cultured with SARS-CoV-2 spike peptides, taken before COVID-19 vaccination. The cell subset or site label corresponds to: SARS-CoV-2 spike overlapping peptide pool stimulation. The sequence joins TRBV11-3 to TRBJ2-7; the junction holds 10 bases that match TRBD2. The source of this sequence is a human donor who had a prior SARS-CoV-2 infection. The DNA is TGTGCCAGCAGCTTAGATCCTACCGGGACTAGCGAGTACTTC. Translated, this gives CASSLDPTGTSEYF. When the CDR3 is completed using the reference TRBV11-3 and TRBJ2-7 genes on either side, the full variable domain is EAGVVQSPRYKIIEKKQPVAFWCNPISGHNTLYWYLQNLGQGPELLIRYENEEAVDDSQLPKDRFSAERLKGVDSTLKIQPAELGDSAVYLCASSLDPTGTSEYFGPGTRLTVT.